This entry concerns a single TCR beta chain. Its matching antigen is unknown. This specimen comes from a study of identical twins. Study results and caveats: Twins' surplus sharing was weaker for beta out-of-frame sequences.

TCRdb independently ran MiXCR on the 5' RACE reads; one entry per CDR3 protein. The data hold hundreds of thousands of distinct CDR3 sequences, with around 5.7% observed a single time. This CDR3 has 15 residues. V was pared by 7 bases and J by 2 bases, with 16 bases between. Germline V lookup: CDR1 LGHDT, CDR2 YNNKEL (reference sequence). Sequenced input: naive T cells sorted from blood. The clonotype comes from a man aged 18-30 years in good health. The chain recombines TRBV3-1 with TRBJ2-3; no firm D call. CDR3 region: CASTTTTGFTDTQYF. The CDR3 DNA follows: TGTGCCAGCACCACTACGACGGGCTTCACAGATACGCAGTATTTT.